The clone carrying this T cell receptor beta chain was detected many times. Its antigen is not known. The sample comes from a study of prognosis after radiotherapy for stage I lung cancer. Whole-study findings and limits: Reduced unique TCR clone counts were recorded after stereotactic body radiation therapy, with a median of 10,088 versus 6,861. Reportedly, metastasis status was linked to differences in TRBV and TRBJ usage frequencies. Lower Shannon entropy values were found after stereotactic body radiation therapy in patients who developed distant metastases.

Collection of peripheral blood, in a volume of six milliliters, was performed at each of two time points. It was by two-round multiplex PCR that TCR beta CDR3 was amplified from genomic DNA. Primers targeting each individual TRBV and TRBJ gene were applied in first-round PCR. TCRdb passed the multiplex PCR reads through MiXCR, listing each CDR3 protein once. The sample shows 45,000 to 60,000 distinct CDR3 sequences, approximately 35% of them seen only once. Germline-derived CDR1 and CDR2 are MRHNA and SNTAGT. This CDR3 has 13 amino acids. V was cut by 5 bases and J by 6 bases, with 13 bases left in between.

The source material was PBMCs, sampled before or after stereotactic body radiation therapy (not recorded which). This TCR derives from a donor aged 50 or older with non-small cell lung cancer. The V gene is TRBV6-4, the J gene TRBJ1-1; D remains ambiguous. The CDR3, as DNA: TGTGCCAGCAGTATAAACAGCGGGGCTGAAGCTTTCTTT. As protein: CASSINSGAEAFF.